This T cell receptor beta chain was documented in a study of identifying expanded T cells in peripheral blood. The CDR3 length is 16 residues. V was trimmed by 0 bases and J by 4 bases, leaving 14 bases between them. From germline, CDR1 is LGHNA and CDR2 YSLEER. This table comes from immunoSEQ multiplex PCR, and its TCRdb copy is limited to in-frame clones, with some not included. The data contain roughly 78,000 clones, roughly 90% of them singletons. Collection occurred without any documented infections or immune events in donors. This sequence was found in a person between 18 and 69 years old in good health. Sequencing input: blood. The chain has TRBV4-3 and TRBJ2-3; D is possibly TRBD1 or TRBD2 (6 bases each). The CDR3 DNA reads TGCGCCAGCAGCCAAGAGGTATCTAGGGGGGCAGATACGCAGTATTTT. This codes for CASSQEVSRGADTQYF.